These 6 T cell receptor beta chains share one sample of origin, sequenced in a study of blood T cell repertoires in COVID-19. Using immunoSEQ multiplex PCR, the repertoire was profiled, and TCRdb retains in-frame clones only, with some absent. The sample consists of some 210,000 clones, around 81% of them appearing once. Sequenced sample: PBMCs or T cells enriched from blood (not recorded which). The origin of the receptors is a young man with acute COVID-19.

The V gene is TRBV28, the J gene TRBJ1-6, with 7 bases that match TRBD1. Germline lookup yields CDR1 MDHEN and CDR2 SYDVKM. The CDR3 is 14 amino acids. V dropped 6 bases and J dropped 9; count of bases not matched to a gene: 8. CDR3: CASSQGQPSSPLHF. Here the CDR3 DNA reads TGTGCCAGCAGCCAGGGACAGCCCAGTTCACCCCTCCACTTT.

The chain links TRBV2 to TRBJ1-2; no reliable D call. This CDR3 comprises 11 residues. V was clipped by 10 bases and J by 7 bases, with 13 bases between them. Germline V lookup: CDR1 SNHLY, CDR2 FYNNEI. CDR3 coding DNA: TGTGCCAAACGTCGGGGAGGTGGCTACACCTTC. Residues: CAKRRGGGYTF.

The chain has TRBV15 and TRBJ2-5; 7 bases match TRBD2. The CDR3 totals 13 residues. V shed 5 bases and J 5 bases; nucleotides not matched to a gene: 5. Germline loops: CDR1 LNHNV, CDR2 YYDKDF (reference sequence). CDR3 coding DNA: TGTGCCACCAGCGAGCGGGGAAGGGAGACCCAGTACTTC. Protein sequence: CATSERGRETQYF. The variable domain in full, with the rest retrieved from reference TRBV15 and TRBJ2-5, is DAMVIQNPRYQVTQFGKPVTLSCSQTLNHNVMYWYQQKSSQAPKLLFHYYDKDFNNEADTPDNFQSRRPNTSFCFLDIRSPGLGDTAMYLCATSERGRETQYFGPGTRLLVL.

The CDR3 protein is CASSPLVNEAFF. The CDR3 nucleotides read TGTGCCAGCAGCCCACTGGTGAATGAAGCTTTCTTT. J is TRBJ1-1 and V is TRBV11-2; D gene ambiguous. The CDR3 has 12 amino acids. Deletions cut 5 bases from V and 7 bases from J, with 11 bases between. In germline, CDR1 is SGHAT, CDR2 FQNNGV.

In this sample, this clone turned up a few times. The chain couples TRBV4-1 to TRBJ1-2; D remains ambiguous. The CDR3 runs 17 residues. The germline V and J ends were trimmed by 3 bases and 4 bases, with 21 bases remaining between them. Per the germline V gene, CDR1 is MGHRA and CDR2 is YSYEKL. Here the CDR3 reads CASSHRGREGRGYGYTF. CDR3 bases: TGCGCCAGCAGCCACCGCGGGAGGGAAGGGCGCGGCTATGGCTACACCTTC.

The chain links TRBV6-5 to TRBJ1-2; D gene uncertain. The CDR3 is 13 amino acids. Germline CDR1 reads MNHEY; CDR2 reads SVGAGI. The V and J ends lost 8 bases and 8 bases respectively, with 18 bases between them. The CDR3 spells CASSEALKFGYTF. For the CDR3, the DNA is TGTGCCAGCTCCGAGGCCCTTAAATTCGGCTACACCTTC.